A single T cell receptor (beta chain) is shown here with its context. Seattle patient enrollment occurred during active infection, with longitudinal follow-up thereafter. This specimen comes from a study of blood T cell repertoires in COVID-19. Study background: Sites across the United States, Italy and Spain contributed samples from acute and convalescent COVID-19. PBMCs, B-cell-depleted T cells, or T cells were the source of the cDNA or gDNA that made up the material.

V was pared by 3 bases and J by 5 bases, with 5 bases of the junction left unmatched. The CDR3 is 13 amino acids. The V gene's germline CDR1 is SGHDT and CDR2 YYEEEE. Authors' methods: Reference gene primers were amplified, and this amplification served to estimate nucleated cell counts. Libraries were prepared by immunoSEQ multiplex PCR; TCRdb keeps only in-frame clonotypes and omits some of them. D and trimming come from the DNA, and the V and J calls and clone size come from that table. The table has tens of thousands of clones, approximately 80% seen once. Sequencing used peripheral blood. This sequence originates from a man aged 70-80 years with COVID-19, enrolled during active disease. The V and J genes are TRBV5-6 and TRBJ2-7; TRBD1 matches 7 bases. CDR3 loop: CASSSGTVNEQYF. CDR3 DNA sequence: TGTGCCAGCAGCTCCGGGACAGTTAACGAGCAGTACTTC.